The present entry profiles one T cell receptor (beta chain) with its context. Source study methods: Amplification from reference gene primers served as the basis for estimated nucleated cell counts. This table comes from immunoSEQ multiplex PCR, and its TCRdb copy is limited to in-frame clones, with some not included. Clone size and the V and J calls come from that table; the DNA yielded D and trimming. This table holds 80,000 or so clones, over 85% found once. The data originate from a study of blood T cell repertoires in COVID-19. Study background: COVID-19 samples from acute and convalescent phases originated in the United States, Italy and Spain. T cells, B-cell-depleted T cells, or PBMCs provided the cDNA or gDNA that served as material.

This CDR3 spans 15 amino acids. The junction had 3 bases not matched to a gene; V was cut back by 0 bases and J by 3 bases. From germline, CDR1 is MGHRA and CDR2 YSYEKL. The source is a man in his fifties with acute or convalescent COVID-19. The specimen sequenced was peripheral blood. V gene TRBV4-1 combines with J gene TRBJ1-2; 8 nucleotides match TRBD1. The CDR3 DNA is TGCGCCAGCAGCCAAGATCCAGGGGGCTACTATGGCTACACCTTC. It codes for CASSQDPGGYYGYTF.